A selection of T cell receptor beta chains follows, all from one sample in a study of blood T cell repertoires in COVID-19. Assay used: immunoSEQ multiplex PCR; TCRdb lists only in-frame clones, some missing. Of 220,000 or so clones in the sample, 80% to 90% were seen once. The sequenced material came from PBMCs or T cells enriched from blood (not recorded which). Source of these receptors: a young woman in a cohort exposed to, infected with or recovered from COVID-19 (not recorded which). The CDR3 runs from the conserved cysteine through the conserved F or W. The D gene is left open where the match is weak. Clone sizes are given selectively: once, few, many, or a class where the clone is expanded.

D gene	clone size	J gene	V gene	CDR3 DNA	CDR3 protein
NA	NA	TRBJ2-7	TRBV7-3	TGTGCCAGCAGCTTAAGTCCAGGCCCTTTTTACGAGCAGTACTTC	CASSLSPGPFYEQYF
TRBD1	NA	TRBJ1-6	TRBV2	TGTGCCAGCAGTGAAATCCGGCAGGGGGCAGGTAATTCACCCCTCCACTTT	CASSEIRQGAGNSPLHF
NA	NA	TRBJ1-1	TRBV15	TGTGCCACCAGCAGAGATGCGGTGAACACTGAAGCTTTCTTT	CATSRDAVNTEAFF
NA	NA	TRBJ1-2	TRBV2	TGTGCCAGCAGTGAGGCAGGCTATGGCTACACCTTC	CASSEAGYGYTF
NA	once	TRBJ2-3	TRBV6-5	TGTGCCAGCAGTCTTCGACTAGTATCCGATACACAGTATTTT	CASSLRLVSDTQYF
NA	NA	TRBJ2-1	TRBV27	TGTGCCAGCAGTCCCCCTTCCTACAATGAGCAGTTCTTC	CASSPPSYNEQFF
NA	NA	TRBJ2-1	TRBV29-1	TGCAGCGTTGGAAAGCGAGAGAGCTTTTACAATGAGCAGTTCTTC	CSVGKRESFYNEQFF
NA	NA	TRBJ2-2	TRBV5-1	TGCGCCAGCAGCTTGGCGGTGGAGGGGGAGCTGTTTTTT	CASSLAVEGELFF
TRBD2	NA	TRBJ2-2	TRBV5-4	TGTGCCAGCAGCCCCGATAGCGGGGGTGCGAACACCGGGGAGCTGTTTTTT	CASSPDSGGANTGELFF
TRBD1	NA	TRBJ2-7	TRBV18	TGTGCCAGCTCGCAGGGGGACAGCCTCTACGAGCAGTACTTC	CASSQGDSLYEQYF
TRBD1	NA	TRBJ1-5	TRBV10-3	TGTGCCATCAGTTCGGGACAGGGGGCCTATCAGCCCCAGCATTTT	CAISSGQGAYQPQHF
NA	NA	TRBJ2-2	TRBV21-1	TGTGCCAGCAGCCCTAATGGGGAGCTGTTTTTT	CASSPNGELFF
NA	once	TRBJ1-2	TRBV29-1	TGCAGCGTTGAATTAGGGGGGGCTAGCGGCTACACCTTC	CSVELGGASGYTF
NA	NA	TRBJ1-2	TRBV5-1	TGCGCCAGCAGCTTGTCAGGGTCTTATGGCTACACCTTC	CASSLSGSYGYTF
NA	NA	TRBJ1-2	TRBV7-9	TGTGCCAGCAGCTTAGGTCCTCCCTATGGCTACACCTTC	CASSLGPPYGYTF
NA	NA	TRBJ1-2	TRBV11-3	TGTGCCAGCAGCTTACAGGGGCTTCCCTATGGCTACACCTTC	CASSLQGLPYGYTF
TRBD1	NA	TRBJ2-4	TRBV3-1/TRBV3-2	TGTGCCAGCAGCCAAGCCGGGACAGACGAAGGCATTCAGTACTTC	CASSQAGTDEGIQYF
TRBD1	NA	TRBJ1-2	TRBV25-1	TGTGCCAGCAGTTTACAGGGGGCTGTGGATGGCTACACCTTC	CASSLQGAVDGYTF
TRBD1	few	TRBJ1-2	TRBV3-1/TRBV3-2	TGTGCCAGCAGCCAGGACCGGGACAGGGTGGACTATGGCTACACCTTC	CASSQDRDRVDYGYTF
NA	once	TRBJ2-6	TRBV25-1	TGTGCCACAGAAGGGGCCAGGGCTGTCTCTGGGGCCAACGTCCTGACTTTC	CATEGARAVSGANVLTF
NA	NA	TRBJ1-1	TRBV15	TGTGCCACCAGCAGAGCCCCTGAGGGCGGGGCTTTCTTT	CATSRAPEGGAFF
TRBD2	NA	TRBJ2-1	TRBV7-6	TGTGCCAGCAGCTTAGTCTTAGCGGGAGGGCCGGGTGAGCAGTTCTTC	CASSLVLAGGPGEQFF
TRBD2	NA	TRBJ2-1	TRBV18	TGTGCCAGCTCACCATCCCAGACTAGCGGGGGGTACAATGAGCAGTTCTTC	CASSPSQTSGGYNEQFF
TRBD1	once	TRBJ1-2	TRBV15	TGTGCCACCAGCACGGGACAGACTTATGGCTACACCTTC	CATSTGQTYGYTF
TRBD2	NA	TRBJ2-2	TRBV4-2	TGTGCCAGCAGCGGGGGTAGCGGGGCTCGGGGCACCGGGGAGCTGTTTTTT	CASSGGSGARGTGELFF
TRBD2	NA	TRBJ2-5	TRBV12-3/TRBV12-4	TGTGCCAGTCTCTGGGGGGGGGAAGAGACCCAGTACTTC	CASLWGGEETQYF
TRBD1	NA	TRBJ1-4	TRBV30	TGTGCCTGGAATAGGGACAGGGATAATGAAAAACTGTTTTTT	CAWNRDRDNEKLFF
TRBD1	NA	TRBJ2-5	TRBV19	TGTGCCAGTAGTATCGACAGGGCAAAAGAGACCCAGTACTTC	CASSIDRAKETQYF
NA	NA	TRBJ2-1	TRBV12-5	TGTGCTAGTGGTCGGGACTCGAATGAGCAGTTCTTC	CASGRDSNEQFF
TRBD2	NA	TRBJ2-5	TRBV3-1/TRBV3-2	TGTGCCAGCAGCCAAGGAGCCCGGGTAGCGGGGGGTTTGCGGGAGACCCAGTACTTC	CASSQGARVAGGLRETQYF
TRBD2	NA	TRBJ2-1	TRBV5-1	TGCGCCAGCAGCTTCGGCACGGGAGGACAATACAATGAGCAGTTCTTC	CASSFGTGGQYNEQFF
TRBD1	NA	TRBJ1-3	TRBV13	TGTGCCAGCAGCTTGGGGACAGGGGGAAACACCATATATTTT	CASSLGTGGNTIYF
TRBD2	NA	TRBJ2-1	TRBV7-3	TGTGCCAGCAGCCTCACGTCAGCGGGAGCCCCAAAAGATGAGCAGTTCTTC	CASSLTSAGAPKDEQFF
TRBD1	NA	TRBJ1-6	TRBV3-1/TRBV3-2	TGTGCCAGCAGCGTACAGGGGAACGAAACACCCCTCCACTTT	CASSVQGNETPLHF
NA	NA	TRBJ2-1	TRBV11-3	TGTGCCAGCAGCTCGGGTGCCGGGCGGGGATCCTCCTACAATGAGCAGTTCTTC	CASSSGAGRGSSYNEQFF
TRBD1	NA	TRBJ1-3	TRBV28	TGTGCCAGCAGTCCCGGGACAGGTGGAAACACCATATATTTT	CASSPGTGGNTIYF
TRBD1	NA	TRBJ1-2	TRBV2	TGTGCCAGCGTCGGGGGGACAGGGGGCAGTTATGGCTACACCTTC	CASVGGTGGSYGYTF
TRBD2	NA	TRBJ2-4	TRBV2	TGTGCCAGCAGTTTTAGCGGGAGCGGGGGAAACATTCAGTACTTC	CASSFSGSGGNIQYF
NA	NA	TRBJ1-1	TRBV7-9	TGTGCCAGCAGCCCGATTGTTAAGGGGGAGGCTTTCTTT	CASSPIVKGEAFF
NA	NA	TRBJ1-5	TRBV28	TGTGCCAGCAGTTTATGGCCGACAGGACAAACGAATCAGCCCCAGCATTTT	CASSLWPTGQTNQPQHF